This is a list of T cell receptor beta chains from one sample in a study of T-cell memory formation after mild COVID-19. TCRdb redid the calling of the 5' RACE reads with MiXCR, one entry per CDR3 protein. The repertoire holds under 550,000 distinct CDR3 sequences, with roughly 18% as singletons. The material sequenced was PBMCs or a T cell subset sorted from them (not recorded which). The receptors come from a young man who had mild COVID-19 (a few samples of this study predate the infection). Cell type and time point are not known. Both conserved end residues are part of each CDR3. The D gene is left open where the match is weak. Only part of the rows carry a size: once, few, many, or a class if the clone is expanded.

TRBV2	14	NA	NA	TRBJ2-5	CASTTARFQETQYF	TGTGCCAGCACCACCGCGCGATTCCAAGAGACCCAGTACTTC
TRBV12-3/TRBV12-4	16	NA	TRBD1	TRBJ1-2	CASSFGQGAVNYGYTF	TGTGCCAGCAGTTTTGGACAGGGGGCGGTTAACTATGGCTACACCTTC
TRBV7-9	15	few	TRBD1	TRBJ1-1	CASSTTTGANTEAFF	TGTGCCAGCAGCACAACGACAGGGGCGAACACTGAAGCTTTCTTT
TRBV20-1	14	NA	NA	TRBJ2-3	CSARDPQGPDTQYF	TGCAGTGCTAGAGATCCCCAGGGGCCAGATACGCAGTATTTT
TRBV10-3	15	NA	TRBD1	TRBJ2-3	CAIKPGQGGADTQYF	TGTGCCATCAAACCGGGACAGGGGGGGGCAGATACGCAGTATTTT
TRBV7-2	18	few	NA	TRBJ1-6	CASSLARTTSSYNSPLHF	TGTGCCAGCAGCTTAGCTCGGACAACTAGCTCCTATAATTCACCCCTCCACTTT
TRBV7-9	15	few	NA	TRBJ1-2	CASTTAIRGGNGYTF	TGTGCCAGCACCACAGCGATTAGAGGGGGTAATGGCTACACCTTC
TRBV6-5	14	NA	TRBD2	TRBJ2-7	CASSYSGTTYEQYF	TGTGCCAGCAGTTACTCCGGGACTACCTACGAGCAGTACTTC
TRBV23-1	15	NA	NA	TRBJ2-2	CASKRAGKTCGELFF	TGCGCCAGCAAGCGCGCCGGGAAAACTTGCGGGGAGCTGTTTTTT
TRBV11-2	14	NA	NA	TRBJ2-2	CASRRGGGTGELFF	TGTGCCAGCAGGAGGGGGGGCGGCACCGGGGAGCTGTTTTTT
TRBV30	11	few	NA	TRBJ1-1	CAWTYREAAFF	TGTGCCTGGACTTACAGGGAAGCGGCTTTCTTT
TRBV27	14	few	TRBD1	TRBJ2-2	CASRPGQAIGELFF	TGTGCCAGCAGACCGGGACAGGCAATCGGGGAGCTGTTTTTT